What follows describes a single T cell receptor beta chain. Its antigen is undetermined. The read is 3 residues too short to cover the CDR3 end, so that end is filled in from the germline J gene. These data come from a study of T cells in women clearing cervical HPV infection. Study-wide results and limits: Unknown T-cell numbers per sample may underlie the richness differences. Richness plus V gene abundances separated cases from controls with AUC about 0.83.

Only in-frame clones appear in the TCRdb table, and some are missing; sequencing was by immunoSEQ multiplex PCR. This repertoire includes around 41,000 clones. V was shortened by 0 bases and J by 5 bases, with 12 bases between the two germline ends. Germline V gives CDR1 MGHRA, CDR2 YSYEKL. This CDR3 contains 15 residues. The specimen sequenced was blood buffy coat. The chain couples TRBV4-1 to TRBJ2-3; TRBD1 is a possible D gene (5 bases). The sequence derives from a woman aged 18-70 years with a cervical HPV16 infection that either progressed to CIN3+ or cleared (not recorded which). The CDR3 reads CASSQDWSQGDTQYF. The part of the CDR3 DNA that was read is TGCGCCAGCAGCCAAGACTGGTCCCAGGGAGATACG.